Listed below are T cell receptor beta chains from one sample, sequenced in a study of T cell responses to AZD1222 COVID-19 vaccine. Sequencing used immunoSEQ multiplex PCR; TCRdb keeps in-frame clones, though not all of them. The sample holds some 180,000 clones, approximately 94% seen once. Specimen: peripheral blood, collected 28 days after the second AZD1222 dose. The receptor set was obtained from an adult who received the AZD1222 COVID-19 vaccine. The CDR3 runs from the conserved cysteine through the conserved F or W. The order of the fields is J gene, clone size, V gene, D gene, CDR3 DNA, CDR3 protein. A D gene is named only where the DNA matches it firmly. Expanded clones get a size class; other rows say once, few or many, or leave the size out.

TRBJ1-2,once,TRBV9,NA,TGTGCCAGCAGCGCCGATTTCGGTGGCTACACCTTC,CASSADFGGYTF
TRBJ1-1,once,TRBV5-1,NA,TGCGCCAGCAGCCCAACGCGGACAGATGAAGCTTTCTTT,CASSPTRTDEAFF
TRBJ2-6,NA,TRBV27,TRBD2,TGTGCCAGCAGTTCTGCGGGAGCTGGGGCCAACGTCCTGACTTTC,CASSSAGAGANVLTF
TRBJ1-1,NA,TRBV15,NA,TGTGCCACCAGCGCTTACAGGGAGGACACTGAAGCTTTCTTT,CATSAYREDTEAFF
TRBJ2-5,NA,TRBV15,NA,TGTGCCACCAGCAGAGGGCGAGGCGGTCAAGAGACCCAGTACTTC,CATSRGRGGQETQYF
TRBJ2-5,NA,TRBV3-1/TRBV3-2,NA,TGTGCCAGCAGCCAAGGACTAGGTGGCTTGGAGACCCAGTACTTC,CASSQGLGGLETQYF
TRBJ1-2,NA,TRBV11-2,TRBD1,TGTGCCAGCAGCCAGGGGGACTATGGCTACACCTTC,CASSQGDYGYTF
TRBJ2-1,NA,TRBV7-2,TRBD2,TGTGCCAGCAGTTTTTCCCCGTCCGGGGGGGCCTCATACAATGAGCAGTTCTTC,CASSFSPSGGASYNEQFF
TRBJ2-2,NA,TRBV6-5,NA,TGTGCCAGCAGTACCAGACTAGTACCCGGGGAGCTGTTTTTT,CASSTRLVPGELFF
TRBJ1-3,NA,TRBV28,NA,TGTGCCAGCAGTTTCTGGGGGTCTGGTTCTGGAAACACCATATATTTT,CASSFWGSGSGNTIYF
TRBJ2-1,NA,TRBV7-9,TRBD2,TGTGCCAGCAGCCGGACTAGCGGGAGGGGGCCCATCAATGAGCAGTTCTTC,CASSRTSGRGPINEQFF
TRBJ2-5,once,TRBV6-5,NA,TGTGCCAGCAGTTACTCGATCCTCAGACAAGAGACCCAGTACTTC,CASSYSILRQETQYF
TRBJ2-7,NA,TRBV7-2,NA,TGTGCCAGCAGCTCCGCCCTTTACGAGCAGTACTTC,CASSSALYEQYF
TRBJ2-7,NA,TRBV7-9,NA,TGTGCCAGCAGCTTAGACGCAGGGGACTACGAGCAGTACTTC,CASSLDAGDYEQYF
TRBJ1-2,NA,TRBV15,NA,TGTGCCACCAGCAGAGATAGTACGGGATCGGGCTACACCTTC,CATSRDSTGSGYTF
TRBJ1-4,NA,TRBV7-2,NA,TGTGCCAGCAGCTTACACCTAGGGACGGGAAATGAAAAACTGTTTTTT,CASSLHLGTGNEKLFF
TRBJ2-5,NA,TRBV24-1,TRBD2,TGTGCCACCAGTGATTTGCTAGCGGGAGGCCGAGAGACCCAGTACTTC,CATSDLLAGGRETQYF
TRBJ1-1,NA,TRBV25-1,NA,TGTGCCAGCAGGGGATTGAACACTGAAGCTTTCTTT,CASRGLNTEAFF
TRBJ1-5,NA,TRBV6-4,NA,TGTGCCAGCAGTGGAGGACGGACTAGCAATCAGCCCCAGCATTTT,CASSGGRTSNQPQHF
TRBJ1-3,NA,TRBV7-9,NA,TGTGCCAGCAGCTTAGGAGGAGCCTCCTACTCTGGAAACACCATATATTTT,CASSLGGASYSGNTIYF
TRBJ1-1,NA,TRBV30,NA,TGTGCCTGGAGCAGGGCCCAAACTGAAGCTTTCTTT,CAWSRAQTEAFF
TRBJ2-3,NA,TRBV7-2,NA,TGTGCCAGCAGCTCCAGCGGGCGCACAGATACGCAGTATTTT,CASSSSGRTDTQYF
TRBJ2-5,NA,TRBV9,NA,TGTGCCAGCAGCCCAGGGGGGGGCCCAGAGACCCAGTACTTC,CASSPGGGPETQYF
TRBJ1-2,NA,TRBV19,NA,TGTGCCAGTAGTATAAGTGACGGGTTTGGTGGCTACACCTTC,CASSISDGFGGYTF
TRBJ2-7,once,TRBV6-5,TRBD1,TGTGCCAGCAGAGGGCCCGGGACAGGATCTCGGGAGCAGTACTTC,CASRGPGTGSREQYF
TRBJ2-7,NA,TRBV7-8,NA,TGTGCCAGCAGCCAATCGCGGAGGACCTACGAGCAGTACTTC,CASSQSRRTYEQYF
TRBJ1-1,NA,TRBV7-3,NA,TGTGCCAGCAGCCCTCACATCGGTTATGGAGCTTTCTTT,CASSPHIGYGAFF
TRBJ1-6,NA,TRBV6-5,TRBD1,TGTGCCAGCAGTTACTCGACAGGGGCAAGGTCACCCCTCCACTTT,CASSYSTGARSPLHF
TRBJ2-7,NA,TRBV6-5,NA,TGTGCCAGCGGGAGAGACGTCGAGCAGTACTTC,CASGRDVEQYF
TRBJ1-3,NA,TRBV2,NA,TGTGCCAGCAGGAAGGGCATAAGTCACTCTGGAAACACCATATATTTT,CASRKGISHSGNTIYF
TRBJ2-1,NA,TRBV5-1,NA,TGCGCCAGCAGCCCGGGTACTTCCAATGAGCAGTTCTTC,CASSPGTSNEQFF
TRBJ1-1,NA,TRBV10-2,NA,TGCGCCAGCATAGTTTGGGCAGGGGATAACACTGAAGCTTTCTTT,CASIVWAGDNTEAFF
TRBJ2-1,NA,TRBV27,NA,TGTGCCAGCAGTCGGAACTATGCCCATGAGCAGTTCTTC,CASSRNYAHEQFF
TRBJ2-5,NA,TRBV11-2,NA,TGTGCCAGCAGCTCCAGAGGGGTTGGAGAGACCCAGTACTTC,CASSSRGVGETQYF
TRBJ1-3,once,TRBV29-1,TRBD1,TGCAGCGTTGATGGCCAGGGGGTCTATGGAAACACCATATATTTT,CSVDGQGVYGNTIYF
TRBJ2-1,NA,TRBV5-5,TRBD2,TGTGCCAGCAGCTTAGCTAGCGGGGGAAGGTGGGGTGAGCAGTTCTTC,CASSLASGGRWGEQFF
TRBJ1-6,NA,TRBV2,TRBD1,TGTGCCAGCAGTGATTCCGGGACAGCGTCGGCACCCCTCCACTTT,CASSDSGTASAPLHF
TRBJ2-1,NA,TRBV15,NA,TGTGCCACCAGCAGAGACCCCCCCGGATCCTACAATGAGCAGTTCTTC,CATSRDPPGSYNEQFF
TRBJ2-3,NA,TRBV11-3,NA,TGTGCCAGCGGGGACGTCCTGACGCAGTATTTT,CASGDVLTQYF
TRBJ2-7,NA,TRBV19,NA,TGTGCCAGTAGTATGATAGGGGCGCACGAGCAGTACTTC,CASSMIGAHEQYF
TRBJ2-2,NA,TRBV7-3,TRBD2,TGTGCCAGCAGCCCGTTAGCGGGGGGGCCTACCACCGGGGAGCTGTTTTTT,CASSPLAGGPTTGELFF
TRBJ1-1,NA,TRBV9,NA,TGTGCCAGCAGCGTAGGGATGTTGGAGGGAAGGGCTGAAGCTTTCTTT,CASSVGMLEGRAEAFF
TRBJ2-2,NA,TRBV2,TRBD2,TGTGCCAGCACGGGGACTAGCGGGGTGGGCGGGGAGCTGTTTTTT,CASTGTSGVGGELFF
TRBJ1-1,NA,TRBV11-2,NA,TGTGCCAGCAGCTTGGTCAGTCGGCCAGTCACTGAAGCTTTCTTT,CASSLVSRPVTEAFF
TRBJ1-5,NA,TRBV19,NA,TGTGCCACCAGTTTAATGCAGAAGAGCAATCAGCCCCAGCATTTT,CATSLMQKSNQPQHF
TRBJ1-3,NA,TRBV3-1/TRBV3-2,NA,TGTGCCAGCAGCCAGGACTTTGACAGGCTAGGAGGAAACACCATATATTTT,CASSQDFDRLGGNTIYF
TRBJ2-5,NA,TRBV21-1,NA,TGTGCCAGCAGGTTATACAGGGAGTTGAGCCAAGAGACCCAGTACTTC,CASRLYRELSQETQYF
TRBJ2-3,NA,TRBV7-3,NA,TGTGCCAGCAGCTTAAATCCAGATACGCAGTATTTT,CASSLNPDTQYF
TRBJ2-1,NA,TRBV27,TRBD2,TGTGCAGCGGGAGACAATGAGCAGTTCTTC,CAAGDNEQFF
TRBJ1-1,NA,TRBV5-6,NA,TGTGCCAGCAGCTTGAAGGCCCGGGGAGACACTGAAGCTTTCTTT,CASSLKARGDTEAFF
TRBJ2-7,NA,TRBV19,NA,TGTGCCAGTCGGACACAACACGTAGCACAGGGTCGCGAGCAGTACTTC,CASRTQHVAQGREQYF
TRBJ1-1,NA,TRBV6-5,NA,TGTGCCAGCAGTTCAAAGACAGGAGTATCGAACACTGAAGCTTTCTTT,CASSSKTGVSNTEAFF
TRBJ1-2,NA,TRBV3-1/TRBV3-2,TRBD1,TGTGCCAGCAGCTCTACTCACAGGGGGCAGGCCTATGGCTACACCTTC,CASSSTHRGQAYGYTF
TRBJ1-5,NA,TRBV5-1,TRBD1,TGCGCCAGCCGTATGACAGGGGGAGATCAGCCCCAGCATTTT,CASRMTGGDQPQHF
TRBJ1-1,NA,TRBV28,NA,TGTGCCAGCAGTCTGGGCACTGAAGCTTTCTTT,CASSLGTEAFF
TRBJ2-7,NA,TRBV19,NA,TGTGCCAGTAGTCCCGACCAAGGGATAGCGTCTATCTCCTACGAGCAGTACTTC,CASSPDQGIASISYEQYF
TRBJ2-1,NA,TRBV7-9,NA,TGTGCCAGCAGCTCGATCCTGGACACCCTCTACAATGAGCAGTTCTTC,CASSSILDTLYNEQFF